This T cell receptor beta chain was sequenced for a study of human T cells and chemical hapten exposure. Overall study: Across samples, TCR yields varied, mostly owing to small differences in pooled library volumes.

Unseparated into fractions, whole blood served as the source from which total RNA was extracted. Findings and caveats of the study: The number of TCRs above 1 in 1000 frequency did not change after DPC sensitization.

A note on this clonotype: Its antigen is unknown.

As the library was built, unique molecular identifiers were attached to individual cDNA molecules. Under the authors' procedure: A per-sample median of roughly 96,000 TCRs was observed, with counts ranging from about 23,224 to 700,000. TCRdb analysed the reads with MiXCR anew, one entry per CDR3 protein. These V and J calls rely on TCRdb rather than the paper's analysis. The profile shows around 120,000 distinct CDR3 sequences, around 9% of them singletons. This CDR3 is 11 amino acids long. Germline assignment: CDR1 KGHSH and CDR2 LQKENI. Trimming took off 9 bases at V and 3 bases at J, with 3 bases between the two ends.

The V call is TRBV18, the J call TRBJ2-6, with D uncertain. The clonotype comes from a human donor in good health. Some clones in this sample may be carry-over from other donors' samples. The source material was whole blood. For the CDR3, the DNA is TGTGCCAGTCTTGGGGCCAACGTCCTGACTTTC. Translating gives CASLGANVLTF.